This entry lists 27 T cell receptor beta chains sequenced from one sample in a study of T-cell reconstitution after alpha-beta-depleted transplantation in children. Researchers prepared the TCRbeta library using unique molecular identifiers, the study reports. From the PCR reads, TCRdb called clonotypes with MiXCR, one entry per CDR3 protein. The table has about 600,000 distinct CDR3 sequences, 10% to 15% seen once. Sequences were derived from PBMCs, mostly from graft donor cells, sampled 360 days after TCRalphabeta/CD19-depleted stem cell transplant. The receptors stem from a male patient aged 10 to 17 who had a stem cell transplant for acute myeloid leukemia, so the T cells may come from the graft donor.

This clonotype was recorded many times. The V and J genes are TRBV12-3 or TRBV12-4 and TRBJ1-2, with 8 positions matching TRBD1. Trimming removed 5 bases from V and 5 bases from J; junction bases left unmatched: 7. This CDR3 is built from 14 residues. CDR3 region: CASSPGQGIYGYTF. The CDR3 region has the DNA TGTGCCAGCAGTCCTGGACAGGGTATTTATGGCTACACCTTC.

This rearrangement joins TRBV6-2 or TRBV6-3 to TRBJ2-1; D call uncertain. The CDR3 loop spans 17 amino acids. V was trimmed by 4 bases and J by 0 bases, leaving 16 bases between them. Germline V CDR1 and CDR2: MNHEY, SVGEGT. The CDR3 reads CASSSASFGLSYNEQFF. The CDR3 DNA is TGTGCCAGCAGTTCCGCCAGTTTCGGCCTCTCCTACAATGAGCAGTTCTTC.

This clonotype was observed a few times. The chain's CDR3 is CASGTGGHEQFF. DNA of the CDR3: TGCGCCAGCGGGACAGGGGGCCATGAGCAGTTCTTC. The chain joins TRBV5-1 to TRBJ2-1; the match to TRBD1 covers 12 bases. The CDR3 runs 12 residues. Germline V gives CDR1 SGHRS, CDR2 YFSETQ. Trimming cost V 7 bases and J 8 bases; bases outside gene matches: 1.

This rearrangement joins TRBV30 to TRBJ2-1; 7 bases agree with TRBD2. Germline values: CDR1 GTSNPN, CDR2 SVGIG (reference sequence). The V and J ends lost 4 bases and 4 bases, in that order; junction bases with no gene match: 7. This CDR3 is 14 amino acids long. CDR3 DNA sequence: TGTGCCTGGAATCAGGGCGGGGGTTACAATGAGCAGTTCTTC. Protein product: CAWNQGGGYNEQFF.

This clonotype was detected a few times. V is TRBV28 and J is TRBJ2-5; TRBD2 aligns across 15 bases. CDR3 length equals 16 residues. Trimming cost V 6 bases and J 5 bases; bases outside gene matches: 7. CDR1 MDHEN and CDR2 SYDVKM come from the germline V gene. The DNA for the CDR3 is TGTGCCAGCAGAGCCGGGACTAGCGGGAGGTGGGAGACCCAGTACTTC. Translating gives CASRAGTSGRWETQYF.

This clonotype was seen at least ten times. The chain links TRBV29-1 to TRBJ2-7; D is perhaps TRBD2 (5 bases). Germline assignment: CDR1 SQVTM and CDR2 ANQGSEA. There are 12 residues in the CDR3. V was pared by 7 bases and J by 6 bases, with 16 bases between. The CDR3: CSATVGSVEQYF. The DNA of the CDR3 is TGCAGCGCCACCGTAGGGAGTGTCGAGCAGTACTTC.

This clonotype has at least ten counts. The V call is TRBV12-3 or TRBV12-4, the J call TRBJ2-7, with TRBD1 identical over 7 bases. Trimming took 4 bases from V and 4 from J; bases not matched to a gene: 7. CDR3 length: 14 amino acids. The CDR3 loop is CASSSGTALYEQYF. CDR3 bases: TGTGCCAGCAGTTCCGGGACAGCTTTATACGAGCAGTACTTC.

This clonotype was counted between two and nine times. V and J are TRBV30 and TRBJ2-1; 11 bases align to TRBD2. The CDR3 covers 15 residues. J gave up 8 bases and V 0 bases, and 6 bases lay outside the gene matches. Germline V gene lookup returns CDR1 GTSNPN and CDR2 SVGIG (reference sequence). The CDR3 here is CAWSVLAGGFDEQFF. The CDR3 DNA is TGTGCCTGGAGTGTCCTAGCGGGAGGATTCGATGAGCAGTTCTTC.

This clonotype was found a few times. The gene calls are TRBV20-1 and TRBJ2-3; 9 nucleotides agree with TRBD2. Germline CDR1 and CDR2: DFQATT and SNEGSKA (reference sequence). The CDR3 runs to 15 residues. V trimming: 4 bases; J trimming: 1 base; junction bases outside the gene matches: 6. This CDR3 is CSAIPGLARTDTQYF. The CDR3 DNA reads as TGCAGTGCTATTCCGGGACTAGCCCGCACAGATACGCAGTATTTT.

This clonotype was seen a few times. This rearrangement joins TRBV5-5 to TRBJ2-7; D possibly corresponds to TRBD2 (5 bases). The germline V gene encodes CDR1 SGHKS and CDR2 YYEKEE (reference sequence). CDR3 size: 13 residues. V dropped 0 bases and J dropped 6 bases, with 10 bases sitting between them. CDR3 loop: CASSLVVASEQYF. DNA for the CDR3: TGTGCCAGCAGCTTGGTAGTAGCGTCCGAGCAGTACTTC.

This clonotype was counted only a few times. V is TRBV2 and J is TRBJ2-3; 8 bases map to TRBD2. Trimming took 2 bases from V and 2 from J; bases not matched to a gene: 6. The germline CDR1 and CDR2 sequences are SNHLY and FYNNEI. This CDR3 is 16 amino acids long. The CDR3 reads CASSETQRGFTDTQYF. In nucleotides, the CDR3 is TGTGCCAGCAGTGAAACCCAGCGGGGGTTCACAGATACGCAGTATTTT.

The rearrangement joins TRBV28 to TRBJ2-1; 13 bases are shared with TRBD2. The CDR3 length is 16 residues. V shed 3 bases and J 6 bases; nucleotides not matched to a gene: 5. The germline CDR1 and CDR2 sequences are MDHEN and SYDVKM. CDR3 DNA sequence: TGTGCCAGCAGTTTCCCGACTAGCGGGGGGATCAATGAGCAGTTCTTC. It codes for CASSFPTSGGINEQFF.

This clonotype has at least ten counts. This chain uses TRBV24-1 with TRBJ2-5, with D unresolved. V lost 5 bases, J lost 1 base, and 10 bases lay in between. The CDR3 loop spans 14 amino acids. Germline-derived CDR1 and CDR2 are KGHDR and SFDVKD. The CDR3 DNA sequence: TGTGCCACCAGTGCCAACCCCTTCCAAGAGACCCAGTACTTC. Encoded protein: CATSANPFQETQYF.

This chain uses TRBV7-2 with TRBJ2-7, with a possible D match to TRBD1 (6 bases). Trimming took off 3 bases at V and 5 bases at J, with 11 bases between the two ends. Germline CDR1 and CDR2: SGHTA and FQGNSA. The CDR3 extends over 13 amino acids. The CDR3 sequence: CASSFQQGDEQYF. The CDR3 DNA is TGTGCCAGCAGCTTTCAACAGGGTGACGAGCAGTACTTC.

This clonotype was seen repeatedly, ten times or more. This chain uses TRBV24-1 with TRBJ2-1; possibly TRBD1 or TRBD2 for D (7 bases each). CDR3 size: 13 residues. V was trimmed by 12 bases and J by 1 base, leaving 12 bases between them. The germline gives CDR1 KGHDR, CDR2 SFDVKD. The DNA of the CDR3 is TGTGCCGCCCAGGGGGGGTCCTACAATGAGCAGTTCTTC. It specifies CAAQGGSYNEQFF.

This chain joins TRBV5-5 and TRBJ2-3; D might be TRBD2 (5 bases). V lost 0 bases, J lost 2 bases, and 16 bases lay in between. Per germline, CDR1 SGHKS and CDR2 YYEKEE (reference sequence). The CDR3 extends over 17 amino acids. CDR3 in amino acids: CASSLASGESLTDTQYF. CDR3 sequence (DNA): TGTGCCAGCAGCTTGGCCTCTGGGGAGAGTCTCACAGATACGCAGTATTTT.

The chain combines TRBV11-2 with TRBJ2-1; 14 nucleotides line up with TRBD2. The CDR3 is 19 residues long. The V and J ends lost 3 bases and 3 bases, in that order; junction bases with no gene match: 10. Germline CDR1 and CDR2: SGHAT and FQNNGV. CDR3 sequence (DNA): TGTGCCAGCAGCTTTCCCGGACTAGCGGGAGGAGTAGACTACAATGAGCAGTTCTTC. Translated, it gives CASSFPGLAGGVDYNEQFF.

There are a few counts of this clonotype. This sequence joins TRBV15 and TRBJ2-3; TRBD2 matches 9 bases. V dropped 5 bases and J dropped 5; count of bases not matched to a gene: 11. CDR3 length equals 16 residues. CDR1 and CDR2 from the germline V gene are LNHNV and YYDKDF (reference sequence). Written as DNA, the CDR3 is TGTGCCACCAGCGGAATCCTTAGCGGGAGAGTAGATACGCAGTATTTT. Encoded protein: CATSGILSGRVDTQYF.

The table lists this clonotype with a few counts. This chain joins TRBV4-1 and TRBJ2-2; 7 nucleotides align to TRBD2. Germline CDR1 and CDR2: MGHRA and YSYEKL. This CDR3 comprises 17 residues. The ends lost 0 bases at V and 2 bases at J; junction bases unmatched: 6. CDR3 amino acids: CASSQESGIDNTGELFF. The CDR3 DNA is TGCGCCAGCAGCCAAGAGAGCGGGATTGATAACACCGGGGAGCTGTTTTTT.

The chain uses TRBV5-1 and TRBJ2-3; 10 positions agree with TRBD1. The V gene's germline CDR1 is SGHRS and CDR2 YFSETQ. The CDR3 covers 16 residues. V was pared by 0 bases and J by 3 bases, with 4 bases of the junction left unmatched. The CDR3 region has the DNA TGCGCCAGCAGCTTGGTTCGGGGACAGGGGACAGATACGCAGTATTTT. Translating it yields CASSLVRGQGTDTQYF.

This clonotype was observed a few times. The chain couples TRBV20-1 to TRBJ2-1, with 9 bases fitting TRBD2. Trimming at V came to 6 bases and at J to 5 bases, leaving 8 bases not matched to a gene. Germline CDR1 is DFQATT and CDR2 is SNEGSKA (reference sequence). This CDR3 has 14 residues. The CDR3 sequence is CSAERLADHNEQFF. The DNA for the CDR3 is TGCAGTGCCGAACGACTAGCGGACCACAATGAGCAGTTCTTC.

This clonotype has a handful of counts. J is TRBJ2-5 and V is TRBV7-3; D remains unclear. V dropped 5 bases and J dropped 2 bases, with 12 bases sitting between them. The CDR3 contains 14 residues. Per germline, CDR1 SGHTA and CDR2 FQGTGA. CDR3 sequence reads: CASSLRHQQETQYF. CDR3 DNA: TGTGCCAGCAGCCTTCGACACCAACAAGAGACCCAGTACTTC.

This sequence joins TRBV24-1 and TRBJ2-2, with D perhaps matching TRBD2 (5 bases). Germline values: CDR1 KGHDR, CDR2 SFDVKD. V was clipped by 3 bases and J by 8 bases, with 18 bases between them. The CDR3 has 16 residues. The CDR3 spells CATSDGQAAGFGELFF. The DNA of the CDR3 is TGTGCCACCAGTGATGGTCAGGCCGCGGGTTTTGGGGAGCTGTTTTTT.

The chain is built from TRBV27 and TRBJ1-5; D may be TRBD1 (6 bases). The CDR3 is 15 amino acids. V lost 2 bases, J lost 4 bases, and 12 bases lay in between. Germline V gene lookup returns CDR1 MNHEY and CDR2 SMNVEV (reference sequence). CDR3 region: CASSLRPRGNQPQHF. The CDR3 coding sequence is TGTGCCAGCAGTTTACGTCCGAGGGGGAATCAGCCCCAGCATTTT.

A remark on this clonotype: One end of the junction fails to match germline, which may point to a read error. The CDR3 loop reads CAGSLVGFSSYEQYF. The CDR3 DNA reads TGTGCCGGCAGCCTGGTCGGGTTCAGCTCCTACGAGCAGTACTTC. V is TRBV7-3 and J is TRBJ2-7; D gene ambiguous. Germline CDR1 is SGHTA and CDR2 is FQGTGA. The CDR3 sequence is 15 residues long. Full variable domain (outside the CDR3, taken from reference TRBV7-3 and TRBJ2-7): GAGVSQTPSNKVTEKGKYVELRCDPISGHTALYWYRQSLGQGPEFLIYFQGTGAADDSGLPNDRFFAVRPEGSVSTLKIQRTERGDSAVYLCAGSLVGFSSYEQYFGPGTRLTVT.

This clonotype showed up just a few times. The chain is built from TRBV9 and TRBJ2-7; TRBD2 matches 8 bases. V lost 0 bases and J lost 3; bases outside the gene matches: 2. Germline-derived CDR1 and CDR2 are SGDLS and YYNGEE. The length of the CDR3 is 14 residues. CDR3: CASSVAAGGYEQYF. CDR3 nucleotide sequence: TGTGCCAGCAGCGTAGCGGCGGGAGGCTACGAGCAGTACTTC.

This clonotype was observed a few times. J is TRBJ2-3 and V is TRBV6-5; perhaps TRBD2 as D (5 bases). The V and J ends lost 5 bases and 0 bases respectively, with 12 bases between them. The CDR3 contains 15 residues. The V gene's germline CDR1 is MNHEY and CDR2 SVGAGI. This CDR3 is CASSPRLFSTDTQYF. The CDR3, as DNA: TGTGCCAGCAGTCCTCGACTATTTAGCACAGATACGCAGTATTTT.